This TCR beta chain was profiled in a study of blood T cell repertoires in COVID-19. Study-level information: Samples of COVID-19 (acute and convalescent) were obtained from the United States, Italy and Spain. PBMCs, B-cell-depleted T cells, or T cells were the source of the cDNA or gDNA that made up the material.

Study processing details: By means of reference gene primer amplification, nucleated cell counts were estimated. Generated by immunoSEQ multiplex PCR, the TCRdb table keeps only in-frame clones and is missing some. From that table come the V and J calls and clone size; the DNA was used to work out D and trimming. The sample lists approximately 60,000 clones, over 75% seen once, with roughly 18% in the top ten. V was pared by 2 bases and J by 7 bases, with 5 bases of the junction left unmatched. The CDR3 runs to 15 residues. The germline V gene has CDR1 LNHDA and CDR2 SQIVND (reference sequence). The receptor's source is a man in his sixties with acute or convalescent COVID-19. Sequenced input: peripheral blood. The rearrangement uses TRBV19 and TRBJ2-1; 10 nucleotides match TRBD1. CDR3 residues: CASSILGTGANEQFF. Here the CDR3 DNA reads TGTGCCAGTAGTATACTAGGGACAGGGGCTAATGAGCAGTTCTTC.